This record covers a single TCR beta chain. This table comes from immunoSEQ multiplex PCR, and its TCRdb copy is limited to in-frame clones, with some not included. The data show 140,000 or so clones, approximately 82% seen once. Germline assignment: CDR1 SGHNT and CDR2 YYREEE (reference sequence). The CDR3 is 13 residues long. V was trimmed by 6 bases and J by 6 bases, leaving 15 bases between them. This sample stems from a study of blood T cell repertoires in COVID-19. The material sequenced was peripheral blood. V usage is TRBV5-4 and J usage is TRBJ1-2, with a tentative D call TRBD1 (5 bases). This clonotype originated in a man in his fifties or sixties with active or convalescent COVID-19. The CDR3 here is CASKPQGGDGYTF. The CDR3 region has the DNA TGTGCCAGCAAACCTCAGGGAGGGGATGGCTACACCTTC.